Sequencing of this T cell receptor (beta chain) was carried out in a study of CXCR3-negative and CXCR3-positive naive CD8 T cells (dated by TCRdb to the late 2010s). For the wider study: In total, about 130 million TRB reads were obtained, which works out to roughly 1.5 +/- 0.3 million reads per library. For the TRBV-TRBJ cluster analysis, the naive subsets came from 5 donors, while the memory cells came from 3 donors. Diversity and physicochemical repertoire analyses were performed on around ten donors pooled from two independent experiments.

Study-wide findings and limitations: TRBV-TRBJ usage was similar between naive CXCR3-negative and CXCR3-positive cells from the same donor, while memory cells showed distinct patterns. Both naive subsets had comparably high repertoire diversity, while memory CD8+ T cells had much lower repertoire diversity. Because CXCR3 expression was partially decreased after cryopreservation, freshly isolated PBMCs were used for most assays. Because surface CD5, which is linked to self-reactivity in mice, was comparable between the naive subsets, TCR interaction strength was also inferred from the physicochemical properties of TRB CDR3s. Compared with CXCR3-negative naive cells, CXCR3-positive naive cells had TRB CDR3s with higher hydrophobicity (lower Kidera factor 4), lower energy, and higher strength and volume indices.

The sequencing machine was a NextSeq 550. The Human TCR Profiling Kit (MiLaboratory) was used to make UMI-labeled 5' RACE TRB cDNA libraries. The full amount of extracted RNA was used for cDNA synthesis, and the full amount of resulting cDNA was used for PCR amplification. Libraries were prepared in parallel with an identical number of PCR cycles. In the original analysis: With a requirement of at least two reads per UMI, MIGEC and MiXCR extracted about 50,000 +/- 10,000 unique UMI-labeled TRB cDNA molecules per library. On average, 40,000 +/- 10,000 functional in-frame TRB CDR3 nucleotide clonotypes lacking stop codons were found per library. After each sample was downsampled to 5000 UMI-labeled TRB molecules, VDJtools was used to calculate diversity metrics such as normalized Shannon-Wiener and Chao1. VDJtools was used to calculate clonotype-size-weighted physicochemical properties of the central five CDR3 residues, namely interaction energy, strength, volume and Kidera factor 4. With the reads reprocessed by TCRdb, a single entry stands for each CDR3 protein sequence and no DNA is reported. The V and J calls and clone size come from TCRdb's table, not from the authors' own analysis. This sample's table contains some 140,000 distinct CDR3 sequences. 0.45% to 0.55% of the sample lies in the top ten.

Regarding this clonotype: Its antigen remains undetermined.

Via the germline V gene (reference sequence), CDR1 is SEHNR and CDR2 FQNEAQ. Taken from cysteine to phenylalanine, the CDR3 has 15 residues. No DNA is recorded. For each CD8+ T cell subset, flow sorting was done in triplicate, and about 300,000 cells per subset went directly into RLT lysis buffer. To keep memory contaminants out, a stringent definition of naive CD8+ T cells was applied: CD45RO-CCR7+CD27+CD95-. Peripheral blood mononuclear cells were isolated from buffy coats using standard density gradient centrifugation. A FACSAria III was used to flow-sort naive CD8+ T cells into CXCR3-negative and CXCR3-positive populations. Total RNA was extracted from sorted cells with an RNeasy Mini Kit.

The specimen sequenced was naive CXCR3+ CD8+ T cells from blood. In light of the paper, this sample's cell subset or site label describes: CD45RO-CCR7+CD27+CD95- naive CD8+ T cells expressing CXCR3 (TNR3+). The sequence is built from TRBV7-9 and TRBJ2-5; TCRdb outputs TRBD2, but without DNA this stays unchecked. The clonotype comes from a human donor in good health. Some clones in this sample may be carry-over from other donors' samples. The CDR3: CASSLYPARQETQYF.